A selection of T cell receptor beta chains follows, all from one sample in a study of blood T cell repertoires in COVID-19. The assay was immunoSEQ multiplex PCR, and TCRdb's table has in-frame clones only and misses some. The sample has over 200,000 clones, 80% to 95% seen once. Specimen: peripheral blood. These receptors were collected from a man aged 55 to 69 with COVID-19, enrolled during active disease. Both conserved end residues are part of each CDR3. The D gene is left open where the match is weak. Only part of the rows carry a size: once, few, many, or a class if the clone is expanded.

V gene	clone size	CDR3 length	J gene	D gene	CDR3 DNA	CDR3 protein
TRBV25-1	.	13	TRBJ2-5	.	TGTGCCAGCAGACGTAGGGGCCAAGAGACCCAGTACTTC	CASRRRGQETQYF
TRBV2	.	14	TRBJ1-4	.	TGTGCCAGCAGTGAAGCGATGTCGCGAGAAAAACTGTTTTTT	CASSEAMSREKLFF
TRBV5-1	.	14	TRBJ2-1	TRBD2	TGCGCCAGCAGCTCTGGTGGGAGGGGTGATGAGCAGTTCTTC	CASSSGGRGDEQFF
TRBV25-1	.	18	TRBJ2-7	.	TGTGCCAGCAGTAAAAGCCCTATGACAGGTCCTCGTCCTTACGAGCAGTACTTC	CASSKSPMTGPRPYEQYF
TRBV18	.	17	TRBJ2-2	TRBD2	TGTGCCAGCTCATCGGGACTAGCGGGAGGCGGCGGCGGGGAGCTGTTTTTT	CASSSGLAGGGGGELFF
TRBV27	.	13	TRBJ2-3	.	TGTGCCAGCAGTAACACAGTCGCGGATACGCAGTATTTT	CASSNTVADTQYF
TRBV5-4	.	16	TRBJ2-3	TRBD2	TGTGCCAGCAGCTCAACTAGCGGGGCCGTCGCAGATACGCAGTATTTT	CASSSTSGAVADTQYF
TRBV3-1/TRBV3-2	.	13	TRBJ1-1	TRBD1	TGTGCCAGCAGCAAACAGGGGGGCACTGAAGCTTTCTTT	CASSKQGGTEAFF
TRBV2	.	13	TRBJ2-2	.	TGTGCCAGCAGTGTACGGGTGATCGGGGAGCTGTTTTTT	CASSVRVIGELFF
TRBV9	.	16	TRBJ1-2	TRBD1	TGTGCCAGCAGCGTAGGGGCAGGGGGTGACTACTATGGCTACACCTTC	CASSVGAGGDYYGYTF
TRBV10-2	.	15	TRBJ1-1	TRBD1	TGCGCCAGCGGAGACAGGGACACACTGAACACTGAAGCTTTCTTT	CASGDRDTLNTEAFF
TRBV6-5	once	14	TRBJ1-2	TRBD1	TGTGCCAGCAGTCGCCGACAGGGTTTTTATGGCTACACCTTC	CASSRRQGFYGYTF
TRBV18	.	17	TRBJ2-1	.	TGTGCCAGCTCACCACAGGAGCGGGTCCTTTTTTACAATGAGCAGTTCTTC	CASSPQERVLFYNEQFF
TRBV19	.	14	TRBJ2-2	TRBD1	TGTGCCAGTAGTATGGGACAGACCACCGGGGAGCTGTTTTTT	CASSMGQTTGELFF
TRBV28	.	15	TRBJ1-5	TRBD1	TGTGCCAGCAGTTCGAACCGCCCAGGGGGCCTGCCCCAGCATTTT	CASSSNRPGGLPQHF
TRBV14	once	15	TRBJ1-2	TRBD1	TGTGCCAGCAGCCACCCGACAGGGTTTTCTCGCGGCTACACCTTC	CASSHPTGFSRGYTF
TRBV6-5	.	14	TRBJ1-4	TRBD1	TGTGCCAGCAGTACAGGGGTCCCTAATGAAAAACTGTTTTTT	CASSTGVPNEKLFF
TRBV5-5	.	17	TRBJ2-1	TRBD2	TGTGCCAGCAGAGGGACTAGCGGACTGAGCTCCTACAATGAGCAGTTCTTC	CASRGTSGLSSYNEQFF
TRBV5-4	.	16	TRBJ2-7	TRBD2	TGTGCCAGCAGCCCGTCCGGGACTAGCGGATTCTACGAGCAGTACTTC	CASSPSGTSGFYEQYF
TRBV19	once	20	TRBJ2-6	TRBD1	TGTGCCAGTAGTATCCGGGACAGGGGTGTCGACGGGTCTGGGGCCAACGTCCTGACTTTC	CASSIRDRGVDGSGANVLTF
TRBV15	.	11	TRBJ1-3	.	TGTGCCACCAGCATTAGAAACACCATATATTTT	CATSIRNTIYF
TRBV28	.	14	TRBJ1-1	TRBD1	TGTGCCAGCAGTATAGGGGGCGCGAGGACTGAAGCTTTCTTT	CASSIGGARTEAFF
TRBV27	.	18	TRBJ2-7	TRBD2	TGTGCCAGCAGTTTACGGCGGACTAGCATAACCGGTACCTACGAGCAGTACTTC	CASSLRRTSITGTYEQYF
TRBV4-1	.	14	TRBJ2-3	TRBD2	TGCGCCAGCACTAGCGGGGGAGGGTTGGATACGCAGTATTTT	CASTSGGGLDTQYF
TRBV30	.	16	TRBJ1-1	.	TGTGCCTGGAGTCCGCGATTAGGGCAGGGGAACACTGAAGCTTTCTTT	CAWSPRLGQGNTEAFF
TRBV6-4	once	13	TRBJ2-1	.	TGTGCCAGCAGTGAAGGCAGGGATAATGAGCAGTTCTTC	CASSEGRDNEQFF
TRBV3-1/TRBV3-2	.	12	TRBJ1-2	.	TGTGCCAGCAGCCAAGTTCGGGATGGCTACACCTTC	CASSQVRDGYTF
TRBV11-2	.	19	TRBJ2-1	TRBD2	TGTGCCAGCAGCCGAAGTGGATCTAGCGGGGGGGTTAGCTACAATGAGCAGTTCTTC	CASSRSGSSGGVSYNEQFF
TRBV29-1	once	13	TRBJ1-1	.	TGCAGCGTTGTGCGGCAGATGAACACTGAAGCTTTCTTT	CSVVRQMNTEAFF
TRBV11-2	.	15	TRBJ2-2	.	TGTGCCAGCACCCCTCGAGGGTGGGACACCGGGGAGCTGTTTTTT	CASTPRGWDTGELFF
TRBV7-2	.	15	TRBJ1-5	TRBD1	TGTGCCAGCAGCTTCGGGACAGCTGGCAATCAGCCCCAGCATTTT	CASSFGTAGNQPQHF
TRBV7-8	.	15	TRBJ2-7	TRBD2	TGTGCCAGCAGCTTAGCGTCTAGCGGGAGCTACGAGCAGTACTTC	CASSLASSGSYEQYF
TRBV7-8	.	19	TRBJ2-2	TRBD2	TGTGCCAGCAGCTACCTAATAAGACTAGCTCCCTCGAACACCGGGGAGCTGTTTTTT	CASSYLIRLAPSNTGELFF
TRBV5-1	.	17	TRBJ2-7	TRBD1	TGCGCCAGCAGCTTGGTTGGTCGGGGACAGGGGGCCCACGAGCAGTACTTC	CASSLVGRGQGAHEQYF
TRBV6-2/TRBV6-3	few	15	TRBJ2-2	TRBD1	TGTGCCAGCAGTACCGGGACAGGGAGCACCGGGGAGCTGTTTTTT	CASSTGTGSTGELFF
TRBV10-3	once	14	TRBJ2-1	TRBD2	TGTGCCATAGCAGCGGGAGTAGGATACAATGAGCAGTTCTTC	CAIAAGVGYNEQFF
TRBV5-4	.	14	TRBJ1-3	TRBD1	TGTGCCAGCAGCTGGGGACAGATGGGGGACACCATATATTTT	CASSWGQMGDTIYF
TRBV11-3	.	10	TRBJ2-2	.	TGTGCCGACGGGTACGGGGAGCTGTTTTTT	CADGYGELFF
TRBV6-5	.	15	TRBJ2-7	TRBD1	TGTGCCAGCATTCCCGACAGGGGGGAAGGCTACGAGCAGTACTTC	CASIPDRGEGYEQYF
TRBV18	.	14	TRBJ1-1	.	TGTGCCAGCTCGGAGGCCGTGGTGAACACTGAAGCTTTCTTT	CASSEAVVNTEAFF
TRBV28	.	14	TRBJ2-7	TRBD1	TGTGCCAGCCACCCTAGGGACAGGGTCCGCGAGCAGTACTTC	CASHPRDRVREQYF
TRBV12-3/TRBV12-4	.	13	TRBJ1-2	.	TGTGCCAGCAGTCCAGGGTTTGACTATGGCTACACCTTC	CASSPGFDYGYTF
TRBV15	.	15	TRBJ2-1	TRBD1	TGTGCCACCACCCTACGGGGGACAGGGAAGGTGCAGCAGTTCTTC	CATTLRGTGKVQQFF
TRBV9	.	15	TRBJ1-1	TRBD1	TGTGCCAGCAGCGCAGAACAGGGGGGGAACACTGAAGCTTTCTTT	CASSAEQGGNTEAFF
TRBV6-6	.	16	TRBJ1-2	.	TGTGCCAGCAACCGACAAGGGGGTAGTTCATCGGCTGGCTACACCTTC	CASNRQGGSSSAGYTF
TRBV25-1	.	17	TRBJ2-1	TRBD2	TGTGCCAGCAGTGAACTGGGTAGCGGGAGAGACTACAATGAGCAGTTCTTC	CASSELGSGRDYNEQFF
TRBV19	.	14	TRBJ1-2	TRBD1	TGTGCCAGTAGTATTGCGGACAGGGGCTATGGCTACACCTTC	CASSIADRGYGYTF
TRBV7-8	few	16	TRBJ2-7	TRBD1	TGTGCCAGCAGCTACACCGGGACAGGGGTGCCCTACGAGCAGTACTTC	CASSYTGTGVPYEQYF
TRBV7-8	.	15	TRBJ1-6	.	TGTGCCAGCAGCTTAGCGGGCCCCACCAATTCACCCCTCCACTTT	CASSLAGPTNSPLHF
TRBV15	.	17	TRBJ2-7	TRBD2	TGTGCCACCAGCCCGACTAGCGGGAGGGCCACGAGCCACGAGCAGTACTTC	CATSPTSGRATSHEQYF
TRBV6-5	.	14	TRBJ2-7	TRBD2	TGTGCCAGCAGTTACGCAGCGGGAGGGTACGAGCAGTACTTC	CASSYAAGGYEQYF
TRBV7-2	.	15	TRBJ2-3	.	TGTGCCAGCAGCCCGAGTTGGGACACTCCAGATACGCAGTATTTT	CASSPSWDTPDTQYF
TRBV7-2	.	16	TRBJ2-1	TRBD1	TGTGCCAGCAGCAGGGAGTGGGGGACAGGGGCCAATGAGCAGTTCTTC	CASSREWGTGANEQFF
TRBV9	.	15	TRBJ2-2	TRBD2	TGTGCCAGCAGCGTGAGGACTAGCGGGATCGGGGAGCTGTTTTTT	CASSVRTSGIGELFF
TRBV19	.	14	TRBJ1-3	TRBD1	TGTGCCAGTAGCCAGACAGGGTCTGGAAACACCATATATTTT	CASSQTGSGNTIYF